One T cell receptor beta chain is described in this entry. The clone's antigen remains unknown. No base-level quality is on record; no much larger clone is a single base apart. The data are from a study of vaccination and CD4 T cells after COVID-19 (dated by TCRdb to between 2020 and 2023). Background for the entire study: In the convalescent cohort there were six males and four females, among whom were two Hispanic individuals, seven Caucasians, two Asians and one multiracial person. Post-COVID blood samples from convalescent patients were collected a median of approximately 93 days after diagnosis, with a range of 35 to 161 days. The time from the second vaccine dose to post-vaccine blood sampling had a median of 72 days and ranged from about 12 to 241 days. In nine to eleven COVID-19 convalescent patients and 4 infection-naive healthy vaccine recipients, researchers compared the spike-specific CD4+ TCR repertoire from before mRNA vaccination with the repertoire from after. Overlapping spike peptide pools from SARS-CoV-2 and from the common cold coronaviruses HCoV-NL63, HCoV-OC43 and HCoV-229E were used as culture stimuli. Control cultures used a CEFX viral epitope pool as positive control, an HIV-1 Nef peptide pool as negative control, or no peptide. Each participant got two doses of either the Pfizer-BioNTech BNT162b2 vaccine (n=8) or the Moderna mRNA-1273 vaccine (n=2). An earlier paper using these donors assessed, at the TCR clonotype level, memory CD4+ T cell crossreactivity between SARS-CoV-2 and common cold coronavirus spike proteins.

What this sample's treatment or condition label stands for: approximately nine-day PBMC culture with coronavirus spike peptide pools or control peptides (ViraFEST assay). CD4+ T cells from unexposed donors were collected before the COVID-19 pandemic (2011-2018). The ViraFEST assay, used in the study, expanded antigen-specific T cells with peptide pools and then identified the expanded clonotypes through TCR sequencing. Each well held millions of PBMCs cultured with around 10 ug/ml peptide pools in IMDM containing 5% human AB serum and roughly 9 IU/ml IL-2. Half of the culture medium was replaced with fresh IL-2-containing medium on days 3 and 7. After 10 to 11 days of culture, CD4+ T cells were isolated by negative selection with the EasySep CD4+ T cell isolation kit. As cell number allowed, CD4+ T cells from unexposed donors were tested for reactivity to SARS-CoV-2 S and N and to four common cold coronavirus spike pools. PBMCs were separated from whole blood using Ficoll-Paque Plus gradient centrifugation and then either used fresh or cryopreserved at -140C. Each culture condition was generally run in triplicate wells. The leukapheresis product for the unexposed donors was obtained through commercial purchase.

Receptors were amplified or captured by PCR. DNA from cultured CD4+ T cells underwent TCR sequencing with the Oncomine TCR Beta short-read assay at the Johns Hopkins FTIC core. Genomic DNA was extracted from the cultured CD4+ T cells with the QIAamp micro DNA kit. Oncomine TCR Beta libraries from cultured CD4+ T cells were pooled using unique dual indexes and sequenced on an Illumina iSeq 100. For the original study's pipeline: Non-productive sequences were removed, and CDR3s that did not start with C, did not end with F or W, or were shorter than 7 amino acids were discarded. Antigen-specific clonotypes were identified with the MANAFEST web application by comparing peptide-stimulated wells with reference and other culture wells. For a clone to be called positive, the clone needed an FDR below 0.05, an odds ratio above 5, and a productive frequency above 0.1% in at least two of three replicate wells. A clonotype was classed as cross-reactive if the clonotype showed significant expansion both in SARS-CoV-2 spike wells and in at least one common cold coronavirus spike condition. CDR3 homology was assessed with Levenshtein distances (stringdist) and unrooted phylogenetic trees (ape) in R version 3.6.1. TCRdb reworked the public reads: Q25 trimming with fastp, MiXCR clone assembly, productive beta chains retained. Entries that share a CDR3 protein sequence are merged under the most common genes and DNA. The V and J calls shown here were made by TCRdb, not taken from the authors' results. This sample has nearly 7,500 distinct CDR3 sequences in its table, and about 53% of those were observed once. Under 20% of the sample rests with the top ten.

The paper's findings and limits, for the study overall: Of the vaccine-specific clones found in convalescent patients, nearly all (304 of 307) were mono-reactive for SARS-CoV-2 spike instead of being cross-reactive with common cold coronaviruses. Only a relatively small number of convalescent patients were included in the study, and early timepoints following natural infection were not analyzed. The median number of SARS-CoV-2-reactive clonotypes rose from 21 after infection to around 40 after vaccination, but the change was not significant. In convalescent patients, a median approximately 83% of post-vaccine SARS-CoV-2-reactive clones were detected only after vaccination, and vaccine-specific priming was suggested by this finding.

Deletion took 7 bases off V and 4 bases off J, with a span of 13 bases between the germline ends. CDR1 and CDR2, per the germline V gene, are MNHNS and SASEGT. Reading from cysteine to phenylalanine, the CDR3 counts 13 amino acids. Just CDR3 DNA is preserved here, 39 bases in frame from base 1. Sequencing was done on a sample of CD4+ T cells from blood, cultured in vitro. The sequence was obtained from a human donor in good health. Here the chain combines TRBV6-1 and TRBJ1-2; a tentative D match to TRBD1 spans 6 bases. Read as DNA, the sequence is TGTGCCAGCAAAAAGGACAGTGTCTATGGCTACACCTTC. Its translation reads: CASKKDSVYGYTF.